This T cell receptor beta chain was observed in a study of blood T cell repertoires in COVID-19 (dated by TCRdb to 2019 to 2021). Background on the whole study: Samples from collaborators originated in the United States, Italy and Spain and spanned both the acute and convalescent phases of COVID-19. The material from the prospective study consisted of cDNA or gDNA derived from T cells, B-cell-depleted T cells, or PBMCs. The dataset comprised deeply sampled blood TCRbeta repertoires from subjects exposed to, actively infected with, or recovered from COVID-19. The repertoires were released in a freely available public database intended as a resource for research on the immune response to SARS-CoV-2. The samples were drawn from two sources: the first 160 participants of the ongoing ImmuneRACE study, and some 1,300 subjects contributed by 6 global collaborators. Nearly every sample came with metadata listing a de-identified subject ID, COVID-19 status, age in years and sex. Where HLA class I and class II types were available, the types were taken from metadata supplied by the sample provider, not from assay-based typing.

Another Seattle source contributed samples from volunteer blood donors who had recovered from COVID-19. Whole blood was collected in K2EDTA tubes by collaborating institutions according to the institutions' own protocols. Collaborator samples were shipped for TCRbeta analysis as frozen whole blood, isolated PBMCs, or DNA extracted from either sample type. The paper's findings and limits, for the study overall: Clinical and demographic metadata were provided uncurated, with the amount varying by source and participant.

The immunoSEQ Assay, a bias-controlled multiplex PCR, was used to amplify TCRbeta CDR3 regions from genomic DNA. As for the original processing: Nucleated cell counts per sample were estimated from amplification of reference gene primers within the assay. To quantify the absolute abundance of each unique TCRbeta CDR3 rearrangement, sequence reads were collapsed and filtered. Productive Simpson clonality was computed per sample as the square root of Simpson's diversity index over productive rearrangements. The immuneACCESS repertoire file appears here via TCRdb, limited to in-frame rearrangements. These files lack a portion of the clones; in checked studies, under half of the deficit traces to unresolved V genes, and the cause of the others is not known. Clonal size and the V and J genes are those of that table, whereas D and trimming came from the DNA. The sample has hundreds of thousands of clones on record, about 87% of them singletons. Jointly, the top ten make up about 6% of the sample.

Concerning this clone: It has no known antigen specificity. Base qualities are not at hand, and no much larger clone is one base apart.

The sequencing input was peripheral blood. This TCR came from a man aged 60 to 75 who had recovered from COVID-19.

The DNA reads as follows: TGTGCCAGCAGCCCCCCCCAGGACCGTAACCGGGGGGCTTTCTTT. This sequence encodes CASSPPQDRNRGAFF. This sequence uses TRBV7-3 and TRBJ1-1; a tentative D match to TRBD1 spans 5 bases. Trimming costs V 5 bases and J 11 bases, and their ends lie 24 bases apart. The CDR3 runs 15 residues from the cysteine to the phenylalanine. Just CDR3 DNA is preserved here, 45 bases in frame from base 1. CDR1 SGHTA and CDR2 FQGTGA were looked up in the germline V gene.